Following are 14 T cell receptor beta chains from one sample sequenced in a study of T cell repertoires in cytomegalovirus infection. Their antigens are not known. TCRdb ran MiXCR on the reads and lists one entry per CDR3 protein. The sample lists more than 250,000 distinct CDR3 sequences, 25% occurring once. The material sequenced was cultured PBMCs, taken from culture after CMV antigen stimulation. The receptors stem from a human donor in good health (CMV status not recorded). Some clones in this sample may be carry-over from other donors' samples.

The chain joins TRBV27 to TRBJ1-2; 7 positions match TRBD1. The CDR3 is 15 residues long. In germline, CDR1 is MNHEY, CDR2 SMNVEV (reference sequence). The ends lost 5 bases at V and 2 bases at J; junction bases unmatched: 8. The CDR3 reads CASSPRSDRNYGYTF. The CDR3 DNA sequence: TGTGCCAGCAGTCCAAGATCGGACAGGAACTATGGCTACACCTTC.

J is TRBJ2-5 and V is TRBV18; D is unclear. This CDR3 has 13 amino acids. Trimming shortened V by 6 bases and J by 2 bases, and 10 bases separated the two germline ends. Germline values: CDR1 KGHSH, CDR2 LQKENI. The CDR3 here is CASSSSNQETQYF. The CDR3 region has the DNA TGTGCCAGCTCGAGCTCCAATCAAGAGACCCAGTACTTC.

This chain links TRBV7-2 with TRBJ2-2, with D possibly being TRBD2 (5 bases). The CDR3 is 15 residues long. V lost 5 bases and J lost 6, with 16 bases in between. Germline values: CDR1 SGHTA, CDR2 FQGNSA. CDR3: CASSHRTGRPGELFF. The CDR3 DNA reads TGTGCCAGCAGCCACCGAACGGGAAGGCCCGGGGAGCTGTTTTTT.

This rearrangement joins TRBV28 to TRBJ2-5; no firm D call. The CDR3 has 14 residues. V lost 3 bases and J 1 base, leaving 9 bases between the germline ends. Germline-derived CDR1 and CDR2 are MDHEN and SYDVKM. DNA of the CDR3: TGTGCCAGCAGTTTTCACCAGAGCCAAGAGACCCAGTACTTC. Its protein is CASSFHQSQETQYF.

CDR3 in DNA: TGTGCCAGCCTTCGGATAAGGGGTAGCGGGAGTCTGGGCACCGGGGAGCTGTTTTTT. The encoded protein is CASLRIRGSGSLGTGELFF. This sequence joins TRBV6-1 and TRBJ2-2, with 9 bases identical to TRBD2. Germline CDR1 is MNHNS and CDR2 is SASEGT. J gave up 4 bases and V 8 bases, and 20 bases lay outside the gene matches. The CDR3 contains 19 residues.

The rearrangement joins TRBV24-1 to TRBJ2-7; the D gene is possibly TRBD1 (5 bases). The CDR3 is made up of 15 amino acids. The germline gives CDR1 KGHDR, CDR2 SFDVKD. The V end lost 7 bases, the J end lost 0 bases, and 15 bases lay between the germline ends. The CDR3 sequence: CATRPTVTSSYEQYF. The DNA for the CDR3 is TGTGCCACCAGGCCGACAGTGACAAGCTCCTACGAGCAGTACTTC.

This clonotype showed up just a few times. The chain employs TRBV11-2 and TRBJ2-1, with D perhaps TRBD2 (5 bases). The V and J ends lost 0 bases and 5 bases respectively, with 14 bases between them. The CDR3 totals 16 residues. Per the germline V gene, CDR1 is SGHAT and CDR2 is FQNNGV. The CDR3 nucleotides read TGTGCCAGCAGCTTAGATCGCCTAGCTGTTAACAATGAGCAGTTCTTC. Translated: CASSLDRLAVNNEQFF.

There are a few counts of this clonotype. This chain links TRBV5-1 with TRBJ2-5, with a tentative D call TRBD1 (5 bases). Trimming took 0 bases from V and 2 from J, leaving 11 bases between them. The CDR3 is 15 amino acids. CDR1 is SGHRS, CDR2 YFSETQ, per germline. CDR3 nucleotide sequence: TGCGCCAGCAGCTTGGGACAGTCATTACAAGAGACCCAGTACTTC. Protein sequence: CASSLGQSLQETQYF.

This clonotype was seen at least ten times. The rearrangement links TRBV6-1 to TRBJ2-1, with 14 bases fitting TRBD2. This CDR3 has 16 residues. CDR1 and CDR2 from the germline V gene are MNHNS and SASEGT. With 6 bases clipped from V and 0 bases from J, the junction kept 1 base outside the gene matches. The DNA for the CDR3 is TGTGCCAGCAGGGGGACTAGCGGGAGCTCCTACAATGAGCAGTTCTTC. It specifies CASRGTSGSSYNEQFF.

On this clonotype itself: One end of the junction does not line up with germline, which may come from a read error. J is TRBJ1-1 and V is TRBV5-3, with D possibly matching TRBD1 (6 bases). TRBV5-3 is labeled an ORF, and its function is uncertain. The CDR3 length is 17 residues. The CDR3 nucleotides are TGTGCCAGCAGCTTGCAGGTGAGGAGGGACATGAACACTGAAGCTTTCTTT. Translating it yields CASSLQVRRDMNTEAFF.

The genes are TRBV14 and TRBJ2-5; D may be TRBD1 or TRBD2 (5 bases each). V lost 4 bases to trimming and J lost 3 bases, with 21 bases between them. Germline V gives CDR1 SGHDN, CDR2 FVKESK. The length of the CDR3 is 17 residues. CDR3 DNA: TGTGCCAGCAGCCTACCTTGGGGCGGGCCGGGCGAAGAGACCCAGTACTTC. The encoded protein is CASSLPWGGPGEETQYF.

V gene TRBV7-3 combines with J gene TRBJ2-3; 13 bases are shared with TRBD2. Germline V CDR1 and CDR2: SGHTA, FQGTGA. The CDR3 consists of 16 residues. Trimming cost V 8 bases and J 8 bases; bases outside gene matches: 13. CDR3 in amino acids: CASATGGTSGMGTQYF. CDR3 sequence (DNA): TGTGCCAGCGCTACCGGCGGGACTAGCGGGATGGGTACGCAGTATTTT.

A few counts support this clonotype. The chain recombines TRBV5-1 with TRBJ2-7, with 8 bases matching TRBD1. V shed 4 bases and J 3 bases; nucleotides not matched to a gene: 9. This CDR3 comprises 15 residues. Germline V gene data show CDR1 as SGHRS and CDR2 as YFSETQ. This CDR3 reads CASSPGQGVGYEQYV. DNA for the CDR3: TGCGCCAGCAGCCCCGGACAGGGAGTGGGCTACGAGCAGTACGTC.

V gene TRBV20-1 combines with J gene TRBJ2-1; 11 positions match TRBD2. Germline V CDR1 and CDR2: DFQATT, SNEGSKA (reference sequence). Germline trimming cut 5 bases from V and 3 bases from J; bases unmatched to any gene: 9. The CDR3 runs 16 residues. The CDR3 DNA reads as TGCAGTGCTGAGACTAGCGGGACCCACGGCTACAATGAGCAGTTCTTC. Amino acids: CSAETSGTHGYNEQFF.